The clone carrying this TCR beta chain turned up a few times. This sample is drawn from a study of blood T cell repertoires in COVID-19. Whole-study context: The United States, Italy and Spain provided the acute and convalescent COVID-19 samples. T cells, B-cell-depleted T cells, or PBMCs supplied cDNA or gDNA.

Authors' processing steps: Amplifying reference gene primers gave estimates of nucleated cell counts. Sequencing was performed with immunoSEQ multiplex PCR; in TCRdb, only in-frame clones are kept and a portion is missing. Clonal size and the V and J genes are those of that table, whereas D and trimming came from the DNA. The table lists a few hundred thousand clones, 80% to 85% of them singletons, with approximately 5% in the top ten. The sequenced sample consisted of peripheral blood. The TCR was taken from a human donor in a cohort sampled during active COVID-19.

The CDR3 DNA sequence: TGTGCCAGCAGCTTGAAGGACAGGGGTTACTACGAGCAGTACTTC. Protein: CASSLKDRGYYEQYF. The rearrangement uses TRBV5-6 and TRBJ2-7; 9 bases match TRBD1. This CDR3 is 15 amino acids long. Germline trimming cut 1 base from V and 3 bases from J; bases unmatched to any gene: 5. Germline V gene sequence: CDR1 SGHDT, CDR2 YYEEEE. Combining the CDR3 with reference TRBV5-6 and TRBJ2-7 gives the whole variable domain DAGVTQSPTHLIKTRGQQVTLRCSPKSGHDTVSWYQQALGQGPQFIFQYYEEEERQRGNFPDRFSGHQFPNYSSELNVNALLLGDSALYLCASSLKDRGYYEQYFGPGTRLTVT.